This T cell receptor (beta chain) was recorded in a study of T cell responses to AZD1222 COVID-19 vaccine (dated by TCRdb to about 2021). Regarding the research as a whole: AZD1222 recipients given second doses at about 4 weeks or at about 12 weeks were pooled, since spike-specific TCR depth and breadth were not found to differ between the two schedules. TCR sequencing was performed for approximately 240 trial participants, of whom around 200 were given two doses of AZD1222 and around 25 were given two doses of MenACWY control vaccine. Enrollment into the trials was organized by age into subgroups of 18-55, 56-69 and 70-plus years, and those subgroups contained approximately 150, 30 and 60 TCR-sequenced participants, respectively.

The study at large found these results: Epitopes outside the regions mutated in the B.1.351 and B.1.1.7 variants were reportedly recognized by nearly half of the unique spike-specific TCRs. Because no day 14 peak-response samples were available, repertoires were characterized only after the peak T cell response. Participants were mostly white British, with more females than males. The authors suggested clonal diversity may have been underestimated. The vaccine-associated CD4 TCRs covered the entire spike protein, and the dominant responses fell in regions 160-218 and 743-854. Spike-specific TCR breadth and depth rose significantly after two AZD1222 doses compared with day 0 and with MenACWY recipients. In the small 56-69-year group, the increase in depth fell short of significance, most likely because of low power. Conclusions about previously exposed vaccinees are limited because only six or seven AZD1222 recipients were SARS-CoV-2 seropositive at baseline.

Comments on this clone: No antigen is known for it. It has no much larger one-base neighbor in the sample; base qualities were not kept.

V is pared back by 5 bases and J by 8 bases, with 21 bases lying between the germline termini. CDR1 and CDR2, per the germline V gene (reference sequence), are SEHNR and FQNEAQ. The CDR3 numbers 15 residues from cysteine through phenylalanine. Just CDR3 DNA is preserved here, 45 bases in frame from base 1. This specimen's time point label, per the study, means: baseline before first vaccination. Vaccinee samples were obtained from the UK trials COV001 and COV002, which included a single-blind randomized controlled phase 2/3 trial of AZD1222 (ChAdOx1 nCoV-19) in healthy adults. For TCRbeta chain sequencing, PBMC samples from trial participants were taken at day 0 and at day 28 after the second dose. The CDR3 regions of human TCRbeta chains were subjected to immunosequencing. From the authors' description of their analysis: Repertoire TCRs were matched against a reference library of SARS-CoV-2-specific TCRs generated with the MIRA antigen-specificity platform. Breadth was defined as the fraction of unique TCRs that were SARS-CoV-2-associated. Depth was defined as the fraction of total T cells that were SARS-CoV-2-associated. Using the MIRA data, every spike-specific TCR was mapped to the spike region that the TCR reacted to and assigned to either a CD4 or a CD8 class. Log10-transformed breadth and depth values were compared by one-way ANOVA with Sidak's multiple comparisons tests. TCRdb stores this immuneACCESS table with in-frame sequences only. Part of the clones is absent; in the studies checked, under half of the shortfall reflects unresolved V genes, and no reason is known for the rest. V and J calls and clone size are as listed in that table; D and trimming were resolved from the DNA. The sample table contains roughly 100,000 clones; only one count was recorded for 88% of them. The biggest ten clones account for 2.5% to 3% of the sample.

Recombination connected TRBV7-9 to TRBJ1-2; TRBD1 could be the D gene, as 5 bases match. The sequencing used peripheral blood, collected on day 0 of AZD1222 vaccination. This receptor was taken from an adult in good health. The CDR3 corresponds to CASSQQLGVVSGYTF. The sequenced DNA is TGTGCCAGCAGCCAACAGCTGGGGGTAGTGTCAGGCTACACCTTC. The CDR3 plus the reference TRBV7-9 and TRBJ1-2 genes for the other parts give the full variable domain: DTGVSQNPRHKITKRGQNVTFRCDPISEHNRLYWYRQTLGQGPEFLTYFQNEAQLEKSRLLSDRFSAERPKGSFSTLEIQRTEQGDSAMYLCASSQQLGVVSGYTFGSGTRLTVV.